This T cell receptor (beta chain) is drawn from a study of regulatory T cells in long-lasting Graves disease. Findings and caveats of the study: Fewer public clonotypes were shared by new patients (around 960) than by persistent patients (fewer than 3,000). Lower TCR diversity was seen in persistent Graves' patients than in newly diagnosed ones.

The time point is: newly diagnosed GD, antithyroid drugs for less than 3 months. Construction of the TCR library relied on RNA isolated from PBMCs. Concerning this clonotype: What it recognizes is unknown.

To make TCR beta libraries, researchers used iRepertoire HTBI primers and Arm-PCR of CDR3 regions. TCRdb reprocessed the multiplex PCR reads via MiXCR and lists one record per CDR3 protein. The sample carries more than 350,000 distinct CDR3 sequences, under 15% recorded once. CDR3 length: 13 amino acids. Germline assignment: CDR1 SGHRS and CDR2 YFSETQ. With 5 bases clipped from V and 7 bases from J, the junction kept 9 bases outside the gene matches. This same sample was also part of a study on T cells in Graves' hyperthyroidism and ophthalmopathy. That investigation notes: From stable hyperthyroidism, ophthalmopathy was set apart by a 13 V-J model. Ophthalmopathy, which appeared later, was predicted by the model a median around 6 months before onset.

The rearrangement joins TRBV5-1 to TRBJ2-7; 7 positions match TRBD1. The starting material was peripheral blood mononuclear cells (PBMCs), obtained at new diagnosis, from a patient treated with antithyroid drugs. The receptor's source is a woman in her thirties with Graves disease. The DNA of the CDR3 is TGCGCCAGCAGTCCCGGGACAGTTAATGAGCAGTACTTC. Translation gives CASSPGTVNEQYF.